Listed below are T cell receptor beta chains from one sample, sequenced in a study of cytomegalovirus exposure and HLA in healthy donors. Profiling relied on immunoSEQ multiplex PCR, and the TCRdb table lists in-frame clones only, not all of them. The sample has approximately 73,000 clones, 60% to 75% seen once. The specimen sequenced was PBMCs. All receptors derive from a man between 65 and 85 years old in good health and CMV-seronegative. Each CDR3 is given with its conserved first and last residue. A D gene is named only where the DNA matches it firmly. The listing skips clone size in some rows; elsewhere it reads once, few, many or a size class.

TRBV18	.	TRBJ2-5	.	14	TGTGCCAGCTCACCACCGTGGCCCCAAGAGACCCAGTACTTC	CASSPPWPQETQYF
TRBV4-3	.	TRBJ2-1	TRBD1	15	TGCGCCAGCAGCCAACAAATGGACAGGGGGAATGAGCAGTTCTTC	CASSQQMDRGNEQFF
TRBV6-1	.	TRBJ1-2	.	11	TGTGCCAGCGCCCGAGACTATGGCTACACCTTC	CASARDYGYTF
TRBV7-9	.	TRBJ2-7	TRBD2	13	TGTGCCAGCACCCGGGAGGGACTGGACGAGCAGTACTTC	CASTREGLDEQYF
TRBV30	once	TRBJ1-2	.	12	TGTGCCTGGAGTACGGTGGGCTCTGGCTACACCTTC	CAWSTVGSGYTF
TRBV4-3	.	TRBJ2-2	.	14	TGCGCCAGCAGCCAGACCCGACAGCCAGGGGAGCTGTTTTTT	CASSQTRQPGELFF
TRBV29-1	.	TRBJ1-2	.	12	TGCAGCGTTGCGCAGGGCGAATATGGCTACACCTTC	CSVAQGEYGYTF
TRBV28	.	TRBJ2-7	.	15	TGTGCCAGCACCTCGCCCCACACAGGGATCAACGAGCAGTACTTC	CASTSPHTGINEQYF
TRBV2	once	TRBJ1-6	TRBD1	15	TGTGCCAGCAGTGGCCAGGGGGTTGATAATTCACCCCTCCACTTT	CASSGQGVDNSPLHF
TRBV20-1	.	TRBJ2-3	.	11	TGCAGCGGGGGGCGGACAGATACGCAGTATTTT	CSGGRTDTQYF
TRBV28	.	TRBJ2-7	TRBD2	15	TGTGCCAGCAGTTCCGGCGGGGGGGCGATCTACGAGCAGTACTTC	CASSSGGGAIYEQYF
TRBV18	.	TRBJ1-1	.	17	TGTGCCAGCTCACCCCGCCAACAGGCGATACAGAACACTGAAGCTTTCTTT	CASSPRQQAIQNTEAFF
TRBV30	.	TRBJ2-1	TRBD2	15	TGTGCCTGGAGTGTACTAGCGGGGGGTTACAATGAGCAGTTCTTC	CAWSVLAGGYNEQFF
TRBV4-1	once	TRBJ1-2	.	17	TGCGCCAGCAGCCAGCGCGGGGCGCGCGTGGGAAACTATGGCTACACCTTC	CASSQRGARVGNYGYTF
TRBV10-2	few	TRBJ2-7	TRBD2	15	TGCGCCAGCAGTGTAGCGGGAGGACAAGTAGGCGAGCAGTACTTC	CASSVAGGQVGEQYF
TRBV7-2	.	TRBJ2-7	TRBD1	13	TGTGCCAGCAGTTTCACAGGGGCGGGTGAGCAGTACTTC	CASSFTGAGEQYF
TRBV5-1	few	TRBJ1-2	TRBD1	13	TGCGCCAGCAGACAGACAGGGGATTATGGCTACACCTTC	CASRQTGDYGYTF
TRBV5-1	.	TRBJ2-1	.	15	TGCGCCAGCAGCTTTGGGCCTCAGGAGGGCAATGAGCAGTTCTTC	CASSFGPQEGNEQFF
TRBV7-2	.	TRBJ2-3	TRBD2	16	TGTGCCAGCAGCTCGGGACTAGCGGGGGTCACAGATACGCAGTATTTT	CASSSGLAGVTDTQYF
TRBV7-9	.	TRBJ1-3	.	16	TGTTCCAGCAGCTTGTTGGGGGGGGTCTCTGGAAACACCATATATTTT	CSSSLLGGVSGNTIYF
TRBV9	once	TRBJ2-2	TRBD1	15	TGTGCCAGCAGCGTCGGGACAGGGGACACCGGGGAGCTGTTTTTT	CASSVGTGDTGELFF
TRBV7-2	.	TRBJ2-7	.	14	TGTGCCAGCAGCTTAGGGTCAGGACTATACGAGCAGTACTTC	CASSLGSGLYEQYF
TRBV6-6	once	TRBJ2-5	TRBD2	14	TGTGCCAGCAGAAGAGCGGGAACCCAAGAGACCCAGTACTTC	CASRRAGTQETQYF
TRBV5-1	many	TRBJ2-7	TRBD1	15	TGCGCCAGCAGCTTGGCCCCACAGGGGGCCTACGAGCAGTACTTC	CASSLAPQGAYEQYF
TRBV19	.	TRBJ2-1	.	15	TGTGCCAGTAGTTTCAACACGGAGACTAACAATGAGCAGTTCTTC	CASSFNTETNNEQFF
TRBV5-1	.	TRBJ1-1	TRBD1	14	TGCGCCAGCAGCAAACTAGGACAGGGTGGTGAAGCTTTCTTT	CASSKLGQGGEAFF
TRBV18	.	TRBJ2-7	TRBD1	16	TGTGCCAGCTCCTCTACCGGGACAGGCGTCCTTGTCGAGCAGTACTTC	CASSSTGTGVLVEQYF
TRBV5-6	.	TRBJ2-1	.	15	TGTGCCAGCAGCTTACCAGGCGTATCCTACAATGAGCAGTTCTTC	CASSLPGVSYNEQFF
TRBV30	.	TRBJ1-1	TRBD1	18	TGTGCCTGGAGTTACACCTGGACAGGGACCACCTCTGGTACTGAAGCTTTCTTT	CAWSYTWTGTTSGTEAFF
TRBV6-5	once	TRBJ2-5	.	13	TGTGCCAGCAGTTACGCGGCCTCGGGAGAGCAGTACTTC	CASSYAASGEQYF
TRBV6-6	few	TRBJ2-2	.	15	TGTGCCAGCAGTTACTCGGCCGGGGGTGGCGGGGAGCTGTTTTTT	CASSYSAGGGGELFF
TRBV19	.	TRBJ2-5	.	14	TGTGCCAGTAGTATGGGTGCAGGGCGGGAGACCCAGTACTTC	CASSMGAGRETQYF
TRBV30	.	TRBJ1-6	.	14	TGTGCCTGGAGTCCCACTGGTCATAATTCACCCCTCCACTTT	CAWSPTGHNSPLHF
TRBV5-1	.	TRBJ2-2	TRBD1	17	TGCGCCAGCAGCTTGGGGGCAGGGGGCCGGGACACCGGGGAGCTGTTTTTT	CASSLGAGGRDTGELFF
TRBV28	.	TRBJ2-5	.	14	TGTGCCAGCAGTACGGGACATAGCCTAGAGAAGCAGTACTTC	CASSTGHSLEKQYF
TRBV7-2	.	TRBJ1-6	.	14	TGTGCCAGCAGCAACGGCCACGGGAATTCACCCCTCCACTTT	CASSNGHGNSPLHF
TRBV4-3	.	TRBJ2-7	.	15	TGCGCCAGCAGCCAAGACGCCCGCAGCTCCTACGAGCAGTACTTC	CASSQDARSSYEQYF
TRBV14	.	TRBJ1-2	TRBD1	15	TGTGCCAGCAGCCAATCCCCAGGGGGCCTCTATGGCTACACCTTC	CASSQSPGGLYGYTF
TRBV15	.	TRBJ1-1	.	14	TGTGCCACCAGCAGAGAGTCGTGGAACACTGAAGCTTTCTTT	CATSRESWNTEAFF
TRBV14	.	TRBJ2-7	.	16	TGTGCCAGCAGCCATCGTTCCACCTCTAGGTTCTACGAGCAGTACTTC	CASSHRSTSRFYEQYF
TRBV7-8	.	TRBJ2-7	.	15	TGTGCCAGCAGCTTATTCGGTGGGACAAGGGACGAGCAGTACTTC	CASSLFGGTRDEQYF
TRBV27	few	TRBJ2-2	.	13	TGTGCCAGCAGTTTAACGGGGGCCGGGGAGCTGTTTTTT	CASSLTGAGELFF
TRBV5-1	.	TRBJ2-5	.	12	TGCGCCAGCAGCCTCAGGAAAGAGACCCAGTACTTC	CASSLRKETQYF
TRBV11-2	few	TRBJ2-1	.	15	TGTGCCAGCAGCTTATCCCTCGGCGGAAACAATGAGCAGTTCTTC	CASSLSLGGNNEQFF
TRBV5-5	.	TRBJ2-7	.	14	TGTGCCAGCAGCTCTCAGGGGTACAGCAACGAGCAGTACTTC	CASSSQGYSNEQYF
TRBV28	few	TRBJ2-7	TRBD1	14	TGTGCCAGCAGTACGAGACAGGGGGCGCTTTGGTTCGGGTTC	CASSTRQGALWFGF
TRBV5-5	.	TRBJ2-5	.	13	TGTGCCAGCAGCTTGGCGGGAGCCGAGACCCAGTACTTC	CASSLAGAETQYF
TRBV11-2	once	TRBJ2-1	.	16	TGTGCCAGCAGCTTAGCCTCCGCGCGCTCCTACAATGAGCAGTTCTTC	CASSLASARSYNEQFF